This TCR beta chain was obtained from a study of CD8 T cells in ankylosing spondylitis. The CDR3 totals 17 residues. Germline loops: CDR1 SGHTA, CDR2 FQGTGA. V was pared by 5 bases and J by 4 bases, with 9 bases of the junction left unmatched. Study-wide results and caveats: Researchers reportedly found disease-linked clones significantly enriched in matched ankylosing spondylitis synovial fluid. A number of the motif variants had already been described in reactive arthritis synovial fluid and blood. Fewer than 10 highly homologous variants made up a TCR beta motif that seemed to typify ankylosing spondylitis blood.

TCRdb re-called the 5' RACE reads through MiXCR, storing one row per CDR3 protein. The table lists about 88,000 distinct CDR3 sequences, roughly 27% of them singletons. This clonotype has just a few counts. Its antigen is currently unknown. The sequence was collected from a male donor with ankylosing spondylitis or in good health (not recorded which). The material sequenced was blood, either unsorted or a sorted T cell fraction (not recorded which). The rearrangement links TRBV7-3 to TRBJ2-2; the match to TRBD2 covers 11 bases. CDR3 bases: TGTGCCAGCAGCCTCACTAGCGGGAGCATAGGCACCGGGGAGCTGTTTTTT. Amino acid sequence: CASSLTSGSIGTGELFF.